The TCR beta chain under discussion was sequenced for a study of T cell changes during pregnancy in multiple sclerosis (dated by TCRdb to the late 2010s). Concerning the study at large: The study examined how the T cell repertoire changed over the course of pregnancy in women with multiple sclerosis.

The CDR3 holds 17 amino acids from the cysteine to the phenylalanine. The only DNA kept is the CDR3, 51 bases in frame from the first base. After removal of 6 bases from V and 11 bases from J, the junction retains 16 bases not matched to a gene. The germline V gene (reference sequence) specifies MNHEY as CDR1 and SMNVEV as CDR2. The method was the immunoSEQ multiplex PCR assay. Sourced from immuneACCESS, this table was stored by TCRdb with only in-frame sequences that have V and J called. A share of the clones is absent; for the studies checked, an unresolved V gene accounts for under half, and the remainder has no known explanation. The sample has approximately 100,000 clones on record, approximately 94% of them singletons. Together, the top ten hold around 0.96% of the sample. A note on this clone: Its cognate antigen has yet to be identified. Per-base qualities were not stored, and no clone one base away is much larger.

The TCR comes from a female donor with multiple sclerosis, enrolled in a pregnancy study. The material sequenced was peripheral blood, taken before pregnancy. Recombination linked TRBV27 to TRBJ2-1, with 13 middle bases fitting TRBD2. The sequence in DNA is TGTGCCAGCAGCTACTCGGCGGGACTAGCGGGACACACGAAGCAGTTCTTC. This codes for CASSYSAGLAGHTKQFF.